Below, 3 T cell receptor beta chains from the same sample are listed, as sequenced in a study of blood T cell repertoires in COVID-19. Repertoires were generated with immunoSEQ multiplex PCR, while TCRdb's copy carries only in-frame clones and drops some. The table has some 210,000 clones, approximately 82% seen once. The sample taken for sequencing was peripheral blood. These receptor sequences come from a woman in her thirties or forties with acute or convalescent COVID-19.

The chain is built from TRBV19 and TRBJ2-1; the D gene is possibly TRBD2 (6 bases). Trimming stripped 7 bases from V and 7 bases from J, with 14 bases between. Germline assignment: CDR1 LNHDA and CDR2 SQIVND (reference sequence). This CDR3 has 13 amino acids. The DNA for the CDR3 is TGTGCCAGTAATCCCGGGACTTCAAATGAGCAGTTCTTC. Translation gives CASNPGTSNEQFF.

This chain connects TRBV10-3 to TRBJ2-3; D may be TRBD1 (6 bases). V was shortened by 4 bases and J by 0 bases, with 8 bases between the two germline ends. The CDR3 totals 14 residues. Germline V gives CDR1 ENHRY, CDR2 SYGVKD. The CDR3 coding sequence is TGTGCCATCAGTGTAGGACAGAGCACAGATACGCAGTATTTT. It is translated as CAISVGQSTDTQYF.

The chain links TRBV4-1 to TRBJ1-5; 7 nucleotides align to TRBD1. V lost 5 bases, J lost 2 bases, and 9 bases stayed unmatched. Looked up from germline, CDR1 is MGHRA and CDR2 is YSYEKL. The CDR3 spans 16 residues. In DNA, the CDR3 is TGCGCCAGCAGCGCCCGACAGGGTGGGGGCAATCAGCCCCAGCATTTT. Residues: CASSARQGGGNQPQHF.